This T cell receptor beta chain originates from a study of identical twins. Whole-study results and caveats: Out-of-frame beta sequences exhibited a weaker degree of excess twin sharing. The same donors were not followed; conclusions instead depended on cross-sectional statistical analysis.

At least ten counts were recorded for this clonotype. What it binds is unknown. V gave up 5 bases and J gave up 4 bases, with 17 bases separating them. The CDR3 runs to 15 residues. Germline V gene lookup returns CDR1 SGHVS and CDR2 FNYEAQ. It was template switching that added a universal primer site, and there were unique molecular identifiers on the cDNA. TCRdb reanalysed the 5' RACE reads using MiXCR and keeps one entry per CDR3 protein. The table shows a few hundred thousand distinct CDR3 sequences, with 8.5% to 9.5% occurring only once. The sample also formed part of further work on yellow fever vaccine responses in identical twins.

This chain connects TRBV7-6 to TRBJ2-5; D gene unclear. The material sequenced was CD8+ T cells sorted from blood. This TCR was recovered from a woman aged 18-35 years in good health. CDR3: CASSGYTGFLETQYF. CDR3 DNA: TGTGCCAGCAGCGGATATACCGGGTTCTTAGAGACCCAGTACTTC.